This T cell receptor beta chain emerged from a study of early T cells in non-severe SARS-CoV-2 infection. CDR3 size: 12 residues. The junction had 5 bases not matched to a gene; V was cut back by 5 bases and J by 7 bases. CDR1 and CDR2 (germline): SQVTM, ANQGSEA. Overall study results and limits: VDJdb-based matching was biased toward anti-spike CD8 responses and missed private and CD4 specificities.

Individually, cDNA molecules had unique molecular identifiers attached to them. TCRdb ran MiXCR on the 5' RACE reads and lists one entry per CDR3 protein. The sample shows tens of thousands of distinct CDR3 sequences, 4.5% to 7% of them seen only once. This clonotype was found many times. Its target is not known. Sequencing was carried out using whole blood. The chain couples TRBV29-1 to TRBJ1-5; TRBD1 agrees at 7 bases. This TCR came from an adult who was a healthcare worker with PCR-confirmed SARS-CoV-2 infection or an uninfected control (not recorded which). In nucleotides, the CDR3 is TGCAGCGTTCAGGAGGGGGCCCAGCCCCAGCATTTT. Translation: CSVQEGAQPQHF.